The T cell receptor (beta chain) under discussion was sequenced for a study of blood T cell repertoires in COVID-19. Whole-study context: Whether acute or convalescent, the COVID-19 samples came from the United States, Italy and Spain. Nucleic acid was either cDNA or gDNA, and it came from T cells, B-cell-depleted T cells, or PBMCs.

The CDR3 consists of 15 residues. Germline CDR1 and CDR2: MNHNY and SVGAGI (reference sequence). Trimming cost V 5 bases and J 4 bases; bases outside gene matches: 8. Original handling: Amplification of reference gene primers provided the estimated nucleated cell counts. Sequencing used immunoSEQ multiplex PCR; TCRdb keeps in-frame clones, though not all of them. V, J and clone size reflect that table, while D and trimming were determined from the DNA. The sample holds under 350,000 clones, 85% seen once. Sequencing used peripheral blood. The clonotype originates from a human donor in a cohort sampled during active COVID-19. The V and J genes are TRBV6-6 and TRBJ2-7, with TRBD1 matching 10 bases. The CDR3 sequence: CASSPTDRGIYEQYF. The CDR3 bases are TGTGCCAGCAGTCCTACGGACAGGGGGATATACGAGCAGTACTTC.